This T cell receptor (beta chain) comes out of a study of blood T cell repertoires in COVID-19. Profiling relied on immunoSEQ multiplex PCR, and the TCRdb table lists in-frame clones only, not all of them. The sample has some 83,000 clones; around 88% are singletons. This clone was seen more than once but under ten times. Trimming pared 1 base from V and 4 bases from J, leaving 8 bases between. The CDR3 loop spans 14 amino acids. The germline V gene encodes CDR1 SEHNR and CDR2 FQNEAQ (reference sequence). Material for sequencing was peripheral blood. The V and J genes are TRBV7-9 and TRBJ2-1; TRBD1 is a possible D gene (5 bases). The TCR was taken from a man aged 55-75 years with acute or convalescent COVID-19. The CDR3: CASSLGGFYNEQFF. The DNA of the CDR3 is TGTGCCAGCAGCTTAGGGGGCTTTTACAATGAGCAGTTCTTC. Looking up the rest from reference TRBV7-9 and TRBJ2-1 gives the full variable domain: DTGVSQNPRHKITKRGQNVTFRCDPISEHNRLYWYRQTLGQGPEFLTYFQNEAQLEKSRLLSDRFSAERPKGSFSTLEIQRTEQGDSAMYLCASSLGGFYNEQFFGPGTRLTVL.